The sequence of this TCR beta chain was determined in a study of Ad26.COV2.S vaccination and SARS-CoV-2 variants. V gave up 8 bases and J gave up 6 bases, with 13 bases separating them. The CDR3 spans 12 residues. Germline CDR1 LGHDT, CDR2 YNNKEL (reference sequence). Generated by immunoSEQ multiplex PCR, the TCRdb table keeps only in-frame clones and is missing some. Of about 350,000 clones in the sample, 86% were seen once. Treatment: approximately 18 received Ad26.COV2.S at low or high dose, single or two shots; a few received placebo; per-sample allocation not given. Repertoires come from day 63 after the first vaccine or placebo injection.

The TCR comes from a person aged 18 to 59 who received the Ad26.COV2.S COVID-19 vaccine or a placebo. J is TRBJ1-2 and V is TRBV3-1 (or the pseudogene TRBV3-2); possibly TRBD1 for D (5 bases). The specimen comprised peripheral blood, sampled in a trial of Ad26.COV2.S vaccine versus placebo. This chain's CDR3 is CASPTTGHGYTF. CDR3 nucleotides: TGTGCCAGCCCAACAACGGGGCATGGCTACACCTTC.